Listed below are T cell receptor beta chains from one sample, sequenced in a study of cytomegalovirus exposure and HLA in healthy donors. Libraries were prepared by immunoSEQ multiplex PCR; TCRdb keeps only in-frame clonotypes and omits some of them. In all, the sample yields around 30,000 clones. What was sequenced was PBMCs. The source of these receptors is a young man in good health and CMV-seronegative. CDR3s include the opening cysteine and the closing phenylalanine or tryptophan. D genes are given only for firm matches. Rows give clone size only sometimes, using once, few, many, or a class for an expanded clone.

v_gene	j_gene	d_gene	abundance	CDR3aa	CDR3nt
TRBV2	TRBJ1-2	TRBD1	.	CASSLQGSSNYGYTF	TGTGCCAGCAGTCTACAGGGGAGTTCCAACTATGGCTACACCTTC
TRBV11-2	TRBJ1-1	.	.	CASSPFSGTLNTEAFF	TGTGCCAGCAGCCCTTTTTCCGGGACATTGAACACTGAAGCTTTCTTT
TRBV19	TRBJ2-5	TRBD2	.	CASSIPTSGMETQYF	TGTGCCAGTAGTATCCCGACTAGCGGGATGGAGACCCAGTACTTC
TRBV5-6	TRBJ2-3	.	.	CASSLPGVGDTQYF	TGTGCCAGCAGCTTGCCCGGGGTGGGAGATACGCAGTATTTT
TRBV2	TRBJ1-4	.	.	CASSEDQGGREKLFF	TGTGCCAGCAGTGAAGACCAGGGAGGCCGAGAAAAACTGTTTTTT
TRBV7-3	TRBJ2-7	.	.	CASSSRPSKDEQYF	TGTGCCAGCAGCTCAAGGCCTAGTAAGGACGAGCAGTACTTC
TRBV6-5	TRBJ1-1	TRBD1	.	CASRGQASLVPEAFF	TGTGCCAGCAGGGGACAGGCCTCATTGGTCCCTGAAGCTTTCTTT
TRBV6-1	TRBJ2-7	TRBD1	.	CASSYAGQAGGEQYF	TGTGCCAGCTCCTACGCGGGACAGGCCGGCGGCGAGCAGTACTTC
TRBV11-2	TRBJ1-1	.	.	CASRPAGVEAFF	TGTGCCAGCAGGCCGGCGGGGGTTGAAGCTTTCTTT
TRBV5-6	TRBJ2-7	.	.	CASSYRDGRPYEQYF	TGTGCCAGCAGTTACCGGGACGGGAGACCCTACGAGCAGTACTTC
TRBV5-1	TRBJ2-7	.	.	CASSLEPGYEQYF	TGCGCCAGCAGCTTGGAGCCCGGCTACGAGCAGTACTTC
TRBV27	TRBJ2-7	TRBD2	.	CASSLLAGGFGEQYF	TGTGCCAGCAGCCTACTAGCGGGAGGGTTTGGCGAGCAGTACTTC
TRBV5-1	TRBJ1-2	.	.	CASRTGSQNYGYTF	TGCGCCAGCAGGACTGGTAGCCAAAACTATGGCTACACCTTC
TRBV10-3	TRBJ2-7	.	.	CATRDRSPSYEQYF	TGTGCCACCCGAGACAGGAGCCCGTCCTACGAGCAGTACTTC
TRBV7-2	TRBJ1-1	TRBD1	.	CASSLLGAGQGTEAFF	TGTGCCAGCAGCCTGCTTGGGGCCGGACAGGGCACTGAAGCTTTCTTT
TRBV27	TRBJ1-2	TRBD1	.	CASRSVGQGYGYTF	TGTGCCAGCAGGTCCGTGGGACAGGGCTATGGCTACACCTTC
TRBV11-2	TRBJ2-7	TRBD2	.	CASSLDLGGGFYEQYF	TGTGCCAGCAGCTTAGATCTGGGCGGGGGATTCTACGAGCAGTACTTC
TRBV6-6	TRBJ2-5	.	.	CASSFRRSQETQYF	TGTGCCAGCAGTTTTAGGCGGAGCCAAGAGACCCAGTACTTC
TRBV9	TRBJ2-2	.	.	CASSVGTHTGELFF	TGTGCCAGCAGCGTAGGGACACACACCGGGGAGCTGTTTTTT
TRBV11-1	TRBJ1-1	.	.	CASSFQGYMNTEAFF	TGTGCCAGCAGCTTCCAGGGATACATGAACACTGAAGCTTTCTTT
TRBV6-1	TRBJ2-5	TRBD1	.	CASDRGGWQETQYF	TGTGCCAGCGACAGGGGAGGTTGGCAAGAGACCCAGTACTTC
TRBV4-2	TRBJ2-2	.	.	CASSQDGGSAAGELFF	TGTGCCAGCAGCCAAGATGGAGGGAGTGCGGCCGGGGAGCTGTTTTTT
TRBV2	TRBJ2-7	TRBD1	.	CASSEGTGDLGYEQYF	TGTGCCAGCAGTGAAGGGACAGGGGATCTAGGATACGAGCAGTACTTC
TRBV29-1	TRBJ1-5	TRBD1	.	CSVAPTGDNQPQHF	TGCAGCGTCGCGCCAACAGGGGACAATCAGCCCCAGCATTTT
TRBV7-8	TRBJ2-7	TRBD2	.	CASSLGWVAGVAEQYF	TGTGCCAGCAGCTTAGGTTGGGTAGCGGGGGTGGCCGAGCAGTACTTC
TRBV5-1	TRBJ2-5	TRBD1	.	CASSLRQGGQETQYF	TGCGCCAGCAGCCTCCGACAGGGTGGCCAAGAGACCCAGTACTTC
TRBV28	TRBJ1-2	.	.	CASNPGGNYGYTF	TGTGCCAGCAACCCGGGGGGGAACTATGGCTACACCTTC
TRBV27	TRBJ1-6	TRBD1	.	CASSWGQLYNSPLHF	TGTGCCAGCAGTTGGGGACAGCTCTATAATTCACCCCTCCACTTT
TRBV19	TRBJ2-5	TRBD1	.	CASSTTGIGETQYF	TGTGCCAGTAGTACGACAGGGATCGGGGAGACCCAGTACTTC
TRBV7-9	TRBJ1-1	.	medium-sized	CASSLMSSTEAFF	TGTGCCAGCAGCTTAATGAGTTCGACTGAAGCTTTCTTT
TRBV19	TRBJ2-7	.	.	CASSRTWRVTYEQYF	TGTGCCAGTAGCAGAACCTGGAGGGTTACCTACGAGCAGTACTTC
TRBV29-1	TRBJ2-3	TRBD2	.	CSATSVSTDTQYF	TGCAGCGCGACTAGCGTTAGCACAGATACGCAGTATTTT
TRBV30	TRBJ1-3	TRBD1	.	CAWGTGRNTIYF	TGTGCCTGGGGGACAGGGCGGAACACCATATATTTT
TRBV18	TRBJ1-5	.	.	CASSPEGNQPQHF	TGTGCCAGCTCACCGGAGGGGAATCAGCCCCAGCATTTT
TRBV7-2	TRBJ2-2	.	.	CASSFRVVANTGELFF	TGTGCCAGCAGCTTCCGGGTCGTCGCGAACACCGGGGAGCTGTTTTTT
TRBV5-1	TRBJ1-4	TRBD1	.	CASSSYRDREKLFF	TGCGCCAGCAGCTCGTACCGGGACAGAGAAAAACTGTTTTTT
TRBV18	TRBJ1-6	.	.	CASSPRSEHNSPLHF	TGTGCCAGCTCACCACGTTCAGAACATAATTCACCCCTCCACTTT
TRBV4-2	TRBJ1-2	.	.	CASSQDAGERAGYTF	TGTGCCAGCAGCCAAGATGCAGGGGAGAGAGCTGGCTACACCTTC
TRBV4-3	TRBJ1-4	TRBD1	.	CASSLSPGTGTGKLFF	TGCGCCAGCAGCCTTTCGCCCGGGACAGGGACAGGAAAACTGTTTTTT
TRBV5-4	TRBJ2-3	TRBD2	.	CASSLSGRGSDTQYF	TGTGCCAGCAGCCTTAGCGGGAGAGGGTCAGATACGCAGTATTTT